The clone carrying this TCR beta chain was detected only a few times. Its antigen is still unknown. The table came from immunoSEQ multiplex PCR; TCRdb's copy has only in-frame clones and leaves some out. The sample includes 950,000 to 1,300,000 clones, about 75% seen only once; the top ten take roughly 1.4%. The donor population consisted of healthy HIV-negative adults with no recent acute infections or vaccinations. This sample is part of a study of shared clonotypes between healthy human individuals. Study observations and caveats: Relative to memory subsets, naive subsets generally showed larger estimated richness. An effect of sequencing depth on clonotype sharing among donors was expected. It was only blood that was sampled, and tissue repertoires likely differ.

The origin of this receptor is a man between 18 and 35 years old in good health. What was sequenced was memory CD4+ T cells sorted from blood. Subset noted: CD45RA-negative fraction.

The CDR3 sequence is CASSFDGNSNQPQHF. CDR3 DNA sequence: TGTGCCAGCAGCTTTGACGGAAATAGCAATCAGCCCCAGCATTTT. The chain combines TRBV5-5 with TRBJ1-5; D gene uncertain. Germline-derived CDR1 and CDR2 are SGHKS and YYEKEE (reference sequence). This CDR3 is built from 15 residues. V gave up 2 bases and J gave up 0 bases, with 9 bases separating them.